These 6 T cell receptor beta chains were all obtained from the same sample, sequenced in a study of T cells in localized non-small cell lung cancer. Sequencing used immunoSEQ multiplex PCR; TCRdb keeps in-frame clones, though not all of them. Of a few thousand clones listed, 21% are singletons. The source material was lung tumor tissue, sampled before any cancer treatment. These receptor sequences come from a female donor at least 60 years old with stage I lung adenocarcinoma.

The genes are TRBV25-1 and TRBJ1-1, with D possibly matching TRBD1 (5 bases). The CDR3 is made up of 15 amino acids. Germline CDR1 reads MGHDK; CDR2 reads SYGVNS. Between the trimmed V and J ends, which lost 6 bases and 5 bases, there was a span of 19 bases. As DNA, the CDR3 is TGTGCCAGCAGGGGACGAACTGTTCGTGGGACTGAAGCTTTCTTT. Amino acid sequence: CASRGRTVRGTEAFF.

In its sample, this clone is large. The V gene is TRBV30, the J gene TRBJ2-7; D remains unclear. This CDR3 spans 13 amino acids. CDR1 GTSNPN and CDR2 SVGIG come from the germline V gene (reference sequence). The V end was cut by 8 bases, the J end by 1 base, with 15 bases between. DNA for the CDR3: TGTGCCGGATGGACCTCGAATTCCTACGAGCAGTACTTC. It encodes CAGWTSNSYEQYF. Variable domain in full (rest from reference TRBV30 and TRBJ2-7): SQTIHQWPATLVQPVGSPLSLECTVEGTSNPNLYWYRQAAGRGLQLLFYSVGIGQISSEVPQNLSASRPQDRQFILSSKKLLLSDSGFYLCAGWTSNSYEQYFGPGTRLTVT.

V usage is TRBV18 and J usage is TRBJ1-6; 8 nucleotides line up with TRBD1. Germline CDR1 KGHSH, CDR2 LQKENI. The CDR3 runs 15 residues. After removal of 3 bases from V and 8 bases from J, the junction contained 6 bases not matched to a gene. The CDR3: CASSPTTGGDSPLHF. In DNA form, the CDR3 reads TGTGCCAGCTCACCTACTACAGGGGGGGATTCACCCCTCCACTTT.

This clone turned up a few times. The V and J genes are TRBV28 and TRBJ1-2; TRBD1 matches at 8 bases. The germline V gene has CDR1 MDHEN and CDR2 SYDVKM. The CDR3 length is 15 residues. The V gene end was trimmed by 4 bases and the J gene end by 3 bases; junction bases not matched to a gene: 7. The CDR3 DNA sequence: TGTGCCAGCAGTTCGGGACAGGAGATTTACTATGGCTACACCTTC. Translation gives CASSSGQEIYYGYTF.

This clone was recorded a few times. The chain combines TRBV11-3 with TRBJ1-1; 7 bases align to TRBD1. The V segment lost 6 bases and the J segment 5 bases; nucleotides outside the gene matches: 18. Germline V lookup: CDR1 SGHNT, CDR2 YENEEA. This CDR3 has 17 residues. This CDR3 reads CASRLTSGGEGKTEAFF. The CDR3 nucleotides read TGTGCCAGCAGGTTAACCTCAGGGGGGGAAGGGAAGACTGAAGCTTTCTTT.

The chain combines TRBV11-3 with TRBJ2-1, with 7 bases aligning to TRBD2. The CDR3 contains 15 residues. Trimming took 4 bases from V and 8 from J; bases not matched to a gene: 11. Germline CDR1 reads SGHNT; CDR2 reads YENEEA. The DNA of the CDR3 is TGTGCCAGCAGCTCTTCTAGCGGTCTAACCCATGAGCAGTTCTTC. Its translation: CASSSSSGLTHEQFF.